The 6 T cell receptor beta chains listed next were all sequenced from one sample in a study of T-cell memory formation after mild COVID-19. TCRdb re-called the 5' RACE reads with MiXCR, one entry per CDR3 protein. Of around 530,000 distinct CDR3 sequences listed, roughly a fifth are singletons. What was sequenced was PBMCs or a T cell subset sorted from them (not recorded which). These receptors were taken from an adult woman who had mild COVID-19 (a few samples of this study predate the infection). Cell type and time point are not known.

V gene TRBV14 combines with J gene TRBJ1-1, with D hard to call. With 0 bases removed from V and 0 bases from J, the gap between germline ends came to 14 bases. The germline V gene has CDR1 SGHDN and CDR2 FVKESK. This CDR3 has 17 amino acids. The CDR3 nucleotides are TGTGCCAGCAGCCAAGATTCTTTCCCTAGAGTGAACACTGAAGCTTTCTTT. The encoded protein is CASSQDSFPRVNTEAFF. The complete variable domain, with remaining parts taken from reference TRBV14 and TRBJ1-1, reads EAGVTQFPSHSVIEKGQTVTLRCDPISGHDNLYWYRRVMGKEIKFLLHFVKESKQDESGMPNNRFLAERTGGTYSTLKVQPAELEDSGVYFCASSQDSFPRVNTEAFFGQGTRLTVV.

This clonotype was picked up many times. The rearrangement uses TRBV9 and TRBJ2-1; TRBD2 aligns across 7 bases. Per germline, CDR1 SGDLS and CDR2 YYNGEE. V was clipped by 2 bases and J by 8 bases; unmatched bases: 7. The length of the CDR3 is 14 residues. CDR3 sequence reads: CASSVGGSNYEQFF. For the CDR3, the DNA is TGTGCCAGCAGCGTGGGCGGGAGTAACTATGAGCAGTTCTTC. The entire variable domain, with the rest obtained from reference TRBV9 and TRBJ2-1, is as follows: DSGVTQTPKHLITATGQRVTLRCSPRSGDLSVYWYQQSLDQGLQFLIQYYNGEERAKGNILERFSAQQFPDLHSELNLSSLELGDSALYFCASSVGGSNYEQFFGPGTRLTVL.

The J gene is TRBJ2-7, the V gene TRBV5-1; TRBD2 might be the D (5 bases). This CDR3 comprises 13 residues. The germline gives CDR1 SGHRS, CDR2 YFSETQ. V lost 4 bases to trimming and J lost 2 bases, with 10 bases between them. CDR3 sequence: CASSVGATYEQYF. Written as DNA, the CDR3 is TGCGCCAGCAGCGTGGGAGCTACCTACGAGCAGTACTTC.

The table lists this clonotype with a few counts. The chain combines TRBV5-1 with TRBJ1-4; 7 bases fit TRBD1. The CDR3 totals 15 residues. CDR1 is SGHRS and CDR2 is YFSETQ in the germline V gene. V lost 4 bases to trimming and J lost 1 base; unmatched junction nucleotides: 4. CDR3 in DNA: TGCGCCAGCAGCGTACAGGGGATAACTAATGAAAAACTGTTTTTT. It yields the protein CASSVQGITNEKLFF.

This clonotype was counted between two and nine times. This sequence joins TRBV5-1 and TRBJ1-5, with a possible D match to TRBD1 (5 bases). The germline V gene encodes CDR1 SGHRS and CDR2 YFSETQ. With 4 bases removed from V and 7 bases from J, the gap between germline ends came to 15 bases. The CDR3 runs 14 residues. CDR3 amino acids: CASSPGDPGQPQHF. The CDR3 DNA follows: TGCGCCAGCAGCCCGGGGGATCCAGGACAGCCCCAGCATTTT. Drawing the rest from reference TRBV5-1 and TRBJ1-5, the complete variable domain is KAGVTQTPRYLIKTRGQQVTLSCSPISGHRSVSWYQQTPGQGLQFLFEYFSETQRNKGNFPGRFSGRQFSNSRSEMNVSTLELGDSALYLCASSPGDPGQPQHFGDGTRLSIL.

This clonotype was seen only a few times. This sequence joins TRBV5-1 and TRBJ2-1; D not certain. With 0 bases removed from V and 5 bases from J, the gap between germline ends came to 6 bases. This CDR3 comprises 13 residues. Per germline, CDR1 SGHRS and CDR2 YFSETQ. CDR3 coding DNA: TGCGCCAGCAGCTTGGCAGTAAACAATGAGCAGTTCTTC. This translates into CASSLAVNNEQFF.